The 5 T cell receptor beta chains presented below share a single source sample, sequenced in a study of beta chain features in type 1 diabetes. The whole isolated RNA underwent reverse transcription, so sequencing captured expressed TCRB transcripts. The method was immunoSEQ multiplex PCR; TCRdb's version includes in-frame clones alone and lacks a portion of them. This table has roughly 500,000 clones, about 32% appearing once. Sequenced input: naive CD4+ T cells from blood. Source of these receptors: a man between 18 and 35 years old in good health.

This clone was recorded a few times. This chain connects TRBV29-1 to TRBJ2-6; D tentatively fits TRBD1 or TRBD2 (5 bases each). The CDR3 has 16 residues. Germline CDR1 SQVTM, CDR2 ANQGSEA. Trimming shortened V by 7 bases and J by 0 bases, and 16 bases separated the two germline ends. The CDR3 is CSALGTGASGANVLTF. CDR3 bases: TGCAGCGCCCTCGGGACCGGAGCCTCTGGGGCCAACGTCCTGACTTTC.

This chain connects TRBV7-9 to TRBJ2-7; possible D gene TRBD2, 6 bases. CDR1 SEHNR and CDR2 FQNEAQ come from the germline V gene (reference sequence). This CDR3 spans 15 amino acids. Trimming pared 0 bases from V and 0 bases from J, leaving 9 bases between. The CDR3 spells CASSLAGRGSYEQYF. The CDR3 DNA reads as TGTGCCAGCAGCTTAGCCGGGCGGGGCTCCTACGAGCAGTACTTC.

Only a few counts were recorded for this clone. The V call is TRBV19, the J call TRBJ2-7; D gene unclear. V lost 4 bases, J lost 4 bases, and 5 bases lay in between. The CDR3 is 11 residues long. The germline V gene has CDR1 LNHDA and CDR2 SQIVND (reference sequence). CDR3 loop: CASSNRYEQYF. CDR3 sequence (DNA): TGTGCCAGTAGTAACAGATACGAGCAGTACTTC.

The gene calls are TRBV7-9 and TRBJ2-5; 8 bases map to TRBD2. The CDR3 sequence is 15 residues long. Looked up from germline, CDR1 is SEHNR and CDR2 is FQNEAQ (reference sequence). The J segment lost 4 bases and the V segment lost 5 bases, leaving 9 bases of the junction unmatched. Written as DNA, the CDR3 is TGTGCCAGCAGCGCCACCGGGACTAGAGGAGAGACCCAGTACTTC. Its translation: CASSATGTRGETQYF.

This sequence joins TRBV4-3 and TRBJ1-2, with D uncertain. The CDR3 runs to 13 residues. From germline, CDR1 is LGHNA and CDR2 YSLEER. The V end lost 1 base, the J end lost 4 bases, and 7 bases lay between the germline ends. The CDR3, as DNA: TGCGCCAGCAGCCAAGGCCCTAGCTATGGCTACACCTTC. It translates to CASSQGPSYGYTF.